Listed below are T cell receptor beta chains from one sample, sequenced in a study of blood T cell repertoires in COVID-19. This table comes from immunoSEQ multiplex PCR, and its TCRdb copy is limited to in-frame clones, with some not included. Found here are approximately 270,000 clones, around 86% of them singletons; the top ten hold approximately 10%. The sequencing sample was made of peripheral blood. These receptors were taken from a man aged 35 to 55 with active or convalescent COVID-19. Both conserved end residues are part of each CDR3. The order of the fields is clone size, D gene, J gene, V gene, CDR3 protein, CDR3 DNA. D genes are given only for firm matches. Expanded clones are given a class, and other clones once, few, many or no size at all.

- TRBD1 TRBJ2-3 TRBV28 CASSPGQFTDTQYF TGTGCCAGCAGTCCGGGACAGTTCACAGATACGCAGTATTTT
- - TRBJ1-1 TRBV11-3 CASSLASPRSEAFF TGTGCCAGCAGCTTAGCGTCCCCTCGGAGTGAAGCTTTCTTT
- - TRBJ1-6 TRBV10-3 CAISGQTFPNNSPLHF TGTGCCATCTCAGGGCAAACCTTCCCTAATAATTCACCCCTCCACTTT
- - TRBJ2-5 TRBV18 CASSQGRDFQETQYF TGTGCCAGCTCACAAGGACGGGACTTCCAAGAGACCCAGTACTTC
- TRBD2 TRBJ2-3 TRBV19 CATIRTSASTDTQYF TGTGCCACGATACGGACTAGCGCCAGCACAGATACGCAGTATTTT
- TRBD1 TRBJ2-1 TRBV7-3 CASSFGTGGLNEQFF TGTGCCAGCAGCTTCGGGACAGGGGGCCTCAATGAGCAGTTCTTC
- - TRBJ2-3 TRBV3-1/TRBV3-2 CASSQGTNTDTQYF TGTGCCAGCAGCCAAGGGACAAACACAGATACGCAGTATTTT
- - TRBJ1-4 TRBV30 CAGGESAAREKLFF TGTGCCGGGGGTGAGAGCGCGGCAAGGGAAAAACTGTTTTTT
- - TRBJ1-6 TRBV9 CASSVRGTLSPLHF TGTGCCAGCAGCGTTAGGGGTACTCTTTCACCCCTCCACTTT
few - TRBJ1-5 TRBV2 CASSPRGSNQPQHF TGTGCCAGCAGCCCGAGGGGGTCAAATCAGCCCCAGCATTTT
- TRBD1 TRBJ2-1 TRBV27 CASSFDHRDRGYNEQFF TGTGCCAGCAGTTTCGATCACCGGGACAGGGGATACAATGAGCAGTTCTTC
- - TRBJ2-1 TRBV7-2 CASSLGPNNEQFF TGTGCCAGCAGCTTAGGGCCCAACAATGAGCAGTTCTTC
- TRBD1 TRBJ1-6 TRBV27 CASSTTGGIISPLHF TGTGCCAGCAGTACCACAGGGGGCATTATTTCACCCCTCCACTTT
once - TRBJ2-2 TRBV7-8 CASSRRGNTGELFF TGTGCCAGCAGCCGGCGCGGGAACACCGGGGAGCTGTTTTTT
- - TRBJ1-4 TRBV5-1 CASSFRGNGEKLFF TGCGCCAGCAGCTTTCGGGGGAATGGAGAAAAACTGTTTTTT
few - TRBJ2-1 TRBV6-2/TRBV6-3 CASSLEGAPYNEQFF TGTGCCAGCAGTCTCGAAGGGGCCCCCTACAATGAGCAGTTCTTC
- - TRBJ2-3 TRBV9 CASSAGGIDTQYF TGTGCCAGCAGCGCTGGGGGGATAGATACGCAGTATTTT